This T cell receptor (beta chain) was documented in a study of blood T cells in healthy people across ages. Study in general: Template switching caught about one barcoded beta molecule for each two T cells.

The study's findings and limits: Per-million-T-cell TCR beta diversity fell roughly linearly with age.

Sample-barcoded 5' priming and a J-beta primer mix drove a second PCR of roughly 6 to 12 cycles. All samples yielded 2.5 million or more CDR3-containing paired-end reads. Each CDR3 protein is one row after TCRdb ran MiXCR on the 5' RACE reads. Of around 850,000 distinct CDR3 sequences in the sample, 35% to 40% were seen once. As concerns this clonotype: No antigen is known for it.

V was pared by 5 bases and J by 4 bases, with 17 bases between. This CDR3 is built from 14 residues. Per the germline V gene, CDR1 is DFQATT and CDR2 is SNEGSKA (reference sequence). The clonotype comes from a man between 18 and 29 years old in good health. The genes are TRBV20-1 and TRBJ2-5; either TRBD1 or TRBD2 may fit D (5 bases each). The sequencing input was blood. CDR3 nucleotide sequence: TGCAGTGCTTTCGACAGCGGAGAGCCAGAGACCCAGTACTTC. Translation gives CSAFDSGEPETQYF.